Listed below are T cell receptor beta chains from one sample, sequenced in a study of OX40 agonist ivuxolimab in advanced cancers. Sequenced by immunoSEQ multiplex PCR; TCRdb stores in-frame clones only, minus some. The table shows nearly 25,000 clones, with 78% occurring only once. Source: CD4+ or CD8+ T cells sorted from blood, taken in a trial of the OX40 agonist ivuxolimab. Every receptor here comes from an adult with an advanced solid tumor such as melanoma, head and neck, liver or kidney cancer. Each CDR3 is given with its conserved first and last residue. Fields, in order: V gene, D gene, J gene, clone size, CDR3 protein, CDR3 DNA. The D gene is left open where the match is weak. Clone size, where shown, is once, few, many, or a class for clones that have expanded.

>TRBV7-3|NA|TRBJ2-7|NA
CASSSQDGYEQYF
TGTGCCAGCAGCTCCCAGGATGGTTATGAGCAGTACTTC
>TRBV9|NA|TRBJ1-5|NA
CASSVDMHQPQHF
TGTGCCAGCAGCGTCGACATGCATCAGCCCCAGCATTTT
>TRBV7-2|NA|TRBJ1-5|few
CASSIGNVLRAVQHF
TGTGCCAGCAGCATTGGGAACGTTCTTCGGGCGGTGCAGCATTTT
>TRBV19|NA|TRBJ1-2|few
CASSIRDYGYTF
TGTGCCAGTAGTATCCGGGACTATGGCTACACCTTC
>TRBV19|NA|TRBJ1-1|NA
CASKEGVNRPTRNTEAFF
TGTGCCAGTAAGGAAGGGGTTAACCGCCCAACACGTAACACTGAAGCTTTCTTT
>TRBV6-1|TRBD1|TRBJ2-3|once
CASSEAPDRVTQYF
TGTGCCAGCAGTGAAGCCCCGGACAGGGTAACGCAGTATTTT
>TRBV29-1|NA|TRBJ2-7|NA
CSVKRGTYEQYF
TGCAGCGTCAAACGAGGAACCTACGAGCAGTACTTC
>TRBV4-1|NA|TRBJ1-3|NA
CASSLRGGPGNTIYF
TGCGCCAGCAGCCTCAGAGGGGGGCCTGGAAACACCATATATTTT
>TRBV15|TRBD2|TRBJ2-1|few
CATSREASGNPYNEQFF
TGTGCCACCAGCAGAGAGGCTAGCGGGAACCCGTACAATGAGCAGTTCTTC
>TRBV7-9|TRBD1|TRBJ1-4|NA
CASSLTGGNEKLFF
TGTGCCAGCAGCTTAACAGGGGGTAATGAAAAACTGTTTTTT
>TRBV30|NA|TRBJ1-2|NA
CAWSALSYGYTF
TGTGCCTGGAGTGCCCTTTCCTATGGCTACACCTTC
>TRBV6-1|NA|TRBJ2-7|NA
CASSTGRGSREQYF
TGTGCCAGCAGTACAGGACGCGGATCTAGGGAGCAGTACTTC
>TRBV29-1|NA|TRBJ1-5|NA
CSVSRGNNQPQHF
TGCAGCGTGAGCAGAGGTAACAATCAGCCCCAGCATTTT
>TRBV7-6|NA|TRBJ1-1|NA
CASSSLPLGLSEAFF
TGTGCCAGCAGCTCCCTCCCCTTAGGGCTAAGTGAAGCTTTCTTT
>TRBV7-3|TRBD2|TRBJ2-1|NA
CASSPTSGRYNEQFF
TGTGCCAGCAGCCCGACTAGCGGGAGGTACAATGAGCAGTTCTTC
>TRBV29-1|TRBD2|TRBJ2-1|NA
CSVVTAGVGNEQFF
TGCAGCGTTGTGACTGCGGGGGTTGGGAATGAGCAGTTCTTC
>TRBV9|TRBD1|TRBJ1-2|NA
CASSEYRGHGYTF
TGTGCCAGCAGCGAATACAGGGGGCATGGCTACACCTTC
>TRBV5-1|TRBD1|TRBJ1-6|NA
CASSTGQGVYNSPLHF
TGCGCCAGCAGCACGGGACAGGGGGTATATAATTCACCCCTCCACTTT
>TRBV7-2|NA|TRBJ1-5|once
CASSTNSNQPQHF
TGTGCCAGCAGCACGAATAGCAATCAGCCCCAGCATTTT
>TRBV7-8|NA|TRBJ2-1|NA
CASSLVHSSDEQFF
TGTGCCAGCAGCCTCGTCCATTCCTCGGATGAGCAGTTCTTC
>TRBV5-4|NA|TRBJ2-3|few
CASSLRAGEADTQYF
TGTGCCAGCAGCTTGCGGGCAGGGGAAGCAGATACGCAGTATTTT
>TRBV27|NA|TRBJ2-7|NA
CASSFSGAIPYSYEQYF
TGTGCCAGCAGTTTTTCGGGGGCCATACCATATTCCTACGAGCAGTACTTC
>TRBV27|NA|TRBJ1-1|NA
CASSLRRQNTEAFF
TGTGCCAGCAGTCTGAGGAGACAGAACACTGAAGCTTTCTTT
>TRBV5-6|NA|TRBJ2-7|NA
CASSFTPSEQYF
TGTGCCAGCAGCTTCACACCCTCCGAGCAGTACTTC
>TRBV6-6|NA|TRBJ2-5|NA
CASSYLQAIKTQYF
TGTGCCAGCAGTTACTTACAGGCCATTAAGACCCAGTACTTC
>TRBV4-2|NA|TRBJ1-2|NA
CASSQDGGTRDYGYTF
TGTGCCAGCAGCCAAGATGGGGGAACTAGGGACTATGGCTACACCTTC
>TRBV28|TRBD2|TRBJ2-3|NA
CASSRLAPTDTQYF
TGTGCCAGCAGCAGACTAGCGCCCACAGATACGCAGTATTTT
>TRBV30|NA|TRBJ1-2|NA
CAWSLAGANYGYTF
TGTGCCTGGAGTTTGGCCGGTGCTAACTATGGCTACACCTTC
>TRBV30|TRBD1|TRBJ2-3|NA
CAWSVGGSTDTQYF
TGTGCCTGGAGTGTAGGGGGCAGCACAGATACGCAGTATTTT
>TRBV18|NA|TRBJ2-5|few
CASSPRSPQGSQETQYF
TGTGCCAGCTCACCAAGGTCCCCCCAGGGTAGCCAAGAGACCCAGTACTTC
>TRBV6-5|TRBD1|TRBJ1-2|NA
CASSYSGQGGGYTF
TGTGCCAGCAGTTACTCGGGACAGGGAGGAGGCTACACCTTC
>TRBV6-1|NA|TRBJ2-7|NA
CASSVRNYEQYF
TGTGCCAGCAGTGTGCGGAACTACGAGCAGTACTTC
>TRBV28|TRBD1|TRBJ1-4|NA
CASSPRGTGVLIGKLFF
TGTGCCAGCAGCCCTCGGGGGACAGGCGTTTTAATTGGAAAACTGTTTTTT
>TRBV7-8|NA|TRBJ1-1|few
CASSSRTENTEAFF
TGTGCCAGCAGCTCTCGGACTGAGAACACTGAAGCTTTCTTT
>TRBV19|NA|TRBJ1-5|once
CASSISRNQPQHF
TGTGCCAGTAGTATAAGTCGCAATCAGCCCCAGCATTTT
>TRBV7-9|NA|TRBJ1-1|NA
CASSLDSGLNTEAFF
TGTGCCAGCAGCTTAGACTCGGGGCTGAACACTGAAGCTTTCTTT
>TRBV10-3|NA|TRBJ1-5|few
CAISEGTDNGPQHF
TGTGCCATCAGTGAGGGGACCGACAATGGGCCCCAGCATTTT
>TRBV5-6|NA|TRBJ2-3|NA
CASRRGYQRTDTQYF
TGTGCCAGCAGGCGAGGGTATCAACGCACAGATACGCAGTATTTT